This is a list of T cell receptor beta chains from one sample in a study of T cells in Graves' hyperthyroidism and ophthalmopathy. TCRdb ran MiXCR on the multiplex PCR reads and lists one entry per CDR3 protein. This table has around 420,000 distinct CDR3 sequences, approximately 14% appearing once. Source material: blood. Receptors originate from a woman under 30 with Graves' hyperthyroidism. CDR3s include the opening cysteine and the closing phenylalanine or tryptophan. D genes are given only for firm matches. Only some rows state a clone size, as once, few, many or a class for expanded clones.

v_gene	j_gene	abundance	d_gene	CDR3nt	CDR3aa
TRBV27	TRBJ2-2	few	-	TGTGCCAGCAGACTAGATTCCGGGGAGCTGTTTTTT	CASRLDSGELFF
TRBV7-2	TRBJ2-5	many	TRBD2	TGTGCCAGCAGGTCGGGACTAGCGGGAGAGACCCAGTACTTC	CASRSGLAGETQYF
TRBV18	TRBJ2-3	-	TRBD1	TGTGCCAGCTCAGGGGACAGGGTGACAGATACGCAGTATTTT	CASSGDRVTDTQYF
TRBV27	TRBJ2-3	-	TRBD2	TGTGCCAGCAGTTTGACTAGCGGGGGCCCTAGCACAGATACGCAGTATTTT	CASSLTSGGPSTDTQYF
TRBV4-2	TRBJ2-7	few	TRBD2	TGTGCCAGCAGCCAAGACACCCCGGGACTAGCCCGGGTCTACGAGCAGTACTTC	CASSQDTPGLARVYEQYF
TRBV7-9	TRBJ2-3	many	TRBD2	TGTGCCAGCAGCTTAGAGTTGGCTAGCGGGTTAGCAGATACGCAGTATTTT	CASSLELASGLADTQYF
TRBV3-1	TRBJ2-1	many	-	TGTGCCAGCAGCCAAGGATCGCGGGCCAATGAGCAGTTCTTC	CASSQGSRANEQFF
TRBV24-1	TRBJ1-2	-	-	TGTGCCACCAGTGATGGATGGGGGAGCTACACCTTC	CATSDGWGSYTF
TRBV11-1	TRBJ2-6	many	-	TGTGCCAGCAGCCCCCACCTCTGGGCCAACGTCCTGACTTTC	CASSPHLWANVLTF
TRBV20-1	TRBJ1-2	-	-	TGCAGTGCTAGTAGGGCGTTGGCCGCCCAGAGAGGCTACACCTTC	CSASRALAAQRGYTF